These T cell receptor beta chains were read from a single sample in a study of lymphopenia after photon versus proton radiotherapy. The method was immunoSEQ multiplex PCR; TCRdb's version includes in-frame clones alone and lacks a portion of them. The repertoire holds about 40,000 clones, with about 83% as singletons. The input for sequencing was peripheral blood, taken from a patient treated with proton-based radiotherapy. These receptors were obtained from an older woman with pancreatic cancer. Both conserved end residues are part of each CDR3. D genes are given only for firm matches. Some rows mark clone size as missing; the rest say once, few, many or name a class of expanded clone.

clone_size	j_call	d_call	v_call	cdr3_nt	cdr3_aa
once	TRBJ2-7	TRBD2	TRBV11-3	TGTGCCAGCAGCTTAGGCGGGGGAACCTACGAGCAGTACTTC	CASSLGGGTYEQYF
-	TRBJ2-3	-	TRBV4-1	TGCGCCAGCAGCCAAGACGAGGTGACTAGCACAGATACGCAGTATTTT	CASSQDEVTSTDTQYF
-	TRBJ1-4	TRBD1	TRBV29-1	TGCAGCGTTGAGGAGGGGGCGGATGAAAAACTGTTTTTT	CSVEEGADEKLFF
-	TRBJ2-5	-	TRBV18	TGTGCCAGCTCACCGATAGACAGTCAAGAGACCCAGTACTTC	CASSPIDSQETQYF
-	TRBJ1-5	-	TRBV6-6	TGTGCCAGTCGGATGTCAGGGGCCAATCAGCCCCAGCATTTT	CASRMSGANQPQHF
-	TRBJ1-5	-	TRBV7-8	TGTGCCAGCAGGCCTGATAGCAATCAGCCCCAGCATTTT	CASRPDSNQPQHF
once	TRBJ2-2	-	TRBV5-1	TGCGCCAGCAGCCTAGGGACGGTGAACACCGGGGAGCTGTTTTTT	CASSLGTVNTGELFF
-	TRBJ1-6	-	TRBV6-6	TGTGCCAGCAGTTCTTTGGCTGGCGGACGTTCACCCCTCCACTTT	CASSSLAGGRSPLHF
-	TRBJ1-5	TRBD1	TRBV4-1	TGCGCCAGCAGCCAAGATCCCCAGGGGGCTCAGAATCAGCCCCAGCATTTT	CASSQDPQGAQNQPQHF
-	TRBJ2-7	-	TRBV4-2	TGTGCCAGCAGCCAAGGCGGGACTTCCGAGCAGTACTTC	CASSQGGTSEQYF
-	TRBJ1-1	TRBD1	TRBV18	TGTGCCAGCTCGGACAGGGACACTGAAGCTTTCTTT	CASSDRDTEAFF
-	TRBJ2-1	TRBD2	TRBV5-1	TGCGCCAGCAGCTTGGTAGGGGGACTAGCGGGAGCTGCGATCTACAATGAGCAGTTCTTC	CASSLVGGLAGAAIYNEQFF
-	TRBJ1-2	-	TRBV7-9	TGTGCCAGCAGCTTAGGGGCAGAGAACTATGGCTACACCTTC	CASSLGAENYGYTF
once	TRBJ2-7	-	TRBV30	TGTGCCTGGAGTGCCCATACAGGGAACGAGCAGTACTTC	CAWSAHTGNEQYF
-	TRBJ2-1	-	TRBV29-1	TGCAGCGTTAACATAAATTACAATGAGCAGTTCTTC	CSVNINYNEQFF
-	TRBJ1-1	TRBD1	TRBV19	TGTGCCAGTAGTCACATCGACAGGGACACTGAAGCTTTCTTT	CASSHIDRDTEAFF
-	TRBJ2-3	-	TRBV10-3	TGTGCCATCAGTGCCCGGGATAGCACAGATACGCAGTATTTT	CAISARDSTDTQYF
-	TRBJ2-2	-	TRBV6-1	TGTGCCAGCAGGCCCTCAAGCGGGGAGCTGTTTTTT	CASRPSSGELFF
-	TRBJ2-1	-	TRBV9	TGTGCCAGCAGCCTGTCCGACTCCCGTTACAATGAGCAGTTCTTC	CASSLSDSRYNEQFF
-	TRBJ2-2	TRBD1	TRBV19	TGTGCCAGTAGTATAGATAGGGGACAGGGTTGGACCGGGGAGCTGTTTTTT	CASSIDRGQGWTGELFF
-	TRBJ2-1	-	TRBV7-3	TGTGCCAGCAGCCCCGGATGGGAGGCCTCCTACAATGAGCAGTTCTTC	CASSPGWEASYNEQFF
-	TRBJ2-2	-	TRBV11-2	TGTGCCAGCAGCTTAGTATTCGGCGGGAACACCGGGGAGCTGTTTTTT	CASSLVFGGNTGELFF
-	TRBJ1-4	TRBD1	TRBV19	TGTGCCAGTAGTACCCGAAGACAGGGCAATGAAAAACTGTTTTTT	CASSTRRQGNEKLFF
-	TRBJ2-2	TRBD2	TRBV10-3	TGTGCCATCAGGGGGACTAGCGGGAACGGGGAGCTGTTTTTT	CAIRGTSGNGELFF
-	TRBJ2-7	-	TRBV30	TGTGCCTGGAGTCGTGGAGTCTCCTACGAGCAGTACTTC	CAWSRGVSYEQYF
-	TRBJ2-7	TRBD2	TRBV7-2	TGTGCCAGCGGAGAAGGAAGGTCGACTAGCGGGAACCACGAGCAGTACTTC	CASGEGRSTSGNHEQYF
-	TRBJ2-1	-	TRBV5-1	TGCGCCAGCAGCTACGGTTATGAGCAGTTCTTC	CASSYGYEQFF
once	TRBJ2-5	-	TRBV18	TGTGCCAGCTCACCCTTCGGAGAGACCCAGTACTTC	CASSPFGETQYF
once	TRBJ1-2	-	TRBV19	TGTGCCAGTAGTGGTCCGATCGGGGTCGGAAAAGGCTACACCTTC	CASSGPIGVGKGYTF
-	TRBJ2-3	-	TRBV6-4	TGTGCCAGCAGCGACAGAGTGGGGACAGATACGCAGTATTTT	CASSDRVGTDTQYF
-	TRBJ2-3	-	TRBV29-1	TGCAGCGTTGTTAGGGTAGCGGCTAGCACAGATACGCAGTATTTT	CSVVRVAASTDTQYF
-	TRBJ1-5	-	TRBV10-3	TGTGCCATCAGTGGGCCCGAGACAGAGAATCAGCCCCAGCATTTT	CAISGPETENQPQHF
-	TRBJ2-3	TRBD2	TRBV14	TGTGCCAGCAGCCCCCTAGCGGTCACAGATACGCAGTATTTT	CASSPLAVTDTQYF
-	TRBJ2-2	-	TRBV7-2	TGTGCCAGCAGCTTAGCGCAGGGCGGGGTAGGGGAGCTGTTTTTT	CASSLAQGGVGELFF
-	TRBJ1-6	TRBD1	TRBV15	TGTGCCACCAGCAGAAAGAGGGACAGGGGGACTTCTACGTATTCACCCCTCCACTTT	CATSRKRDRGTSTYSPLHF
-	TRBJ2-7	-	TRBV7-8	TGTGCCAGCAGCTTACGCAGGGAGAAAGCCTACGAGCAGTACTTC	CASSLRREKAYEQYF
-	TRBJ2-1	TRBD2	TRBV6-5	TGTGCCAGCAGTTACACAGCGGGGGACTACAATGAGCAGTTCTTC	CASSYTAGDYNEQFF
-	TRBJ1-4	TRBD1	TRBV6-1	TGTGCCAGCAGTGAAGTGACGCCGGGACAGATAGCAACTAATGAAAAACTGTTTTTT	CASSEVTPGQIATNEKLFF
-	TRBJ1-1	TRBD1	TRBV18	TGTGCCAGCTCACCAGTCGACAGGGCCACTGAAGCTTTCTTT	CASSPVDRATEAFF
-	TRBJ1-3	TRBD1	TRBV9	TGTGCCAGCAGCGTAGGTGGGACAGGCTCTGGAAACACCATATATTTT	CASSVGGTGSGNTIYF
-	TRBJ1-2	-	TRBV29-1	TGCAGCGTTGTAGCAGGGTTGAGGTATGGCTACACCTTC	CSVVAGLRYGYTF
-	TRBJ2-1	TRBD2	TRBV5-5	TGTGCCAGCAGCTTAGTCCTAGCGGGAGTTCATGAGCAGTTCTTC	CASSLVLAGVHEQFF
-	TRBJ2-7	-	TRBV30	TGTGCCTGGAGTGCATCCGACATATCCTACGAGCAGTACTTC	CAWSASDISYEQYF
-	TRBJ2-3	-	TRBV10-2	TGCGCCAGCAGTGAGAGGAGCTCCGGGACTCCCCTCACAGATACGCAGTATTTT	CASSERSSGTPLTDTQYF
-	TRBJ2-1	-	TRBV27	TGTGCCAGCAGTTTAGTAGGACCGACCTCCTACAATGAGCAGTTCTTC	CASSLVGPTSYNEQFF
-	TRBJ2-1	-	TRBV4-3	TGCGCCAGCAGCCCCTGGGCCAGGGACCACAATGAGCAGTTCTTC	CASSPWARDHNEQFF
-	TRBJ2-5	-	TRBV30	TGTGCCTGGAGTGTCTTGGAGACCCAGTACTTC	CAWSVLETQYF
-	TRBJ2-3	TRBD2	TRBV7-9	TGTGCCAGCGGATTGACTAGCGGGGCTAGCACAGATACGCAGTATTTT	CASGLTSGASTDTQYF
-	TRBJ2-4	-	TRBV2	TGTGCCAGCAGTCTCGGGACCCAAAACATTCAGTACTTC	CASSLGTQNIQYF
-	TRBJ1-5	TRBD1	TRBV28	TGTGCCAGCAGAACCTCCGGGACAGGGTCTCAGCCCCAGCATTTT	CASRTSGTGSQPQHF
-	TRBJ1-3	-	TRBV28	TGTGCCAGCAGCGGCCGAGGTATCAGTGCTGGAAACACCATATATTTT	CASSGRGISAGNTIYF